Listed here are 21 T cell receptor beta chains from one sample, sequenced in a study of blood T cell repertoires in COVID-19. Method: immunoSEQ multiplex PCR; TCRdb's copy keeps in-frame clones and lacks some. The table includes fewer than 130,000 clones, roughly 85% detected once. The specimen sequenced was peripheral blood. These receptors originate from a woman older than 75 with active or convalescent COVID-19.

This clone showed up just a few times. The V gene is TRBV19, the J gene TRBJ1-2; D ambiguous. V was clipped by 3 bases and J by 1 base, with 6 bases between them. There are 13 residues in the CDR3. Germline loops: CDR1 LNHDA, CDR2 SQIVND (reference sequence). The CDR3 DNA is TGTGCCAGTAGTATGGGCAGTAACTATGGCTACACCTTC. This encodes CASSMGSNYGYTF.

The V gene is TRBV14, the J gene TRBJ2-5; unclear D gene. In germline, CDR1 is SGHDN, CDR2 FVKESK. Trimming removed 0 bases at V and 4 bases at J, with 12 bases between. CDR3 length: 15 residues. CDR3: CASSQDSRTRETQYF. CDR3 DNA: TGTGCCAGCAGCCAAGACTCCCGCACAAGAGAGACCCAGTACTTC.

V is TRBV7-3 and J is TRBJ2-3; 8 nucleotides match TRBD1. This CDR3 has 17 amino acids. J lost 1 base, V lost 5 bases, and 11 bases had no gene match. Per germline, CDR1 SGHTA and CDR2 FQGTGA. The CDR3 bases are TGTGCCAGCAGCCCAGGGGGCGGGACGTTTGGCACAGATACGCAGTATTTT. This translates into CASSPGGGTFGTDTQYF.

The CDR3 nucleotides read TGTGCCAGCAGCTTATTCAGGGAGACCCAGTACTTC. Its protein product is CASSLFRETQYF. The rearrangement joins TRBV7-2 to TRBJ2-5; D is uncertain. CDR3 size: 12 residues. In germline, CDR1 is SGHTA, CDR2 FQGNSA. V was clipped by 2 bases and J by 5 bases, with 6 bases between them. The full variable domain, rest sourced from reference TRBV7-2 and TRBJ2-5, is GAGVSQSPSNKVTEKGKDVELRCDPISGHTALYWYRQSLGQGLEFLIYFQGNSAPDKSGLPSDRFSAERTGGSVSTLTIQRTQQEDSAVYLCASSLFRETQYFGPGTRLLVL.

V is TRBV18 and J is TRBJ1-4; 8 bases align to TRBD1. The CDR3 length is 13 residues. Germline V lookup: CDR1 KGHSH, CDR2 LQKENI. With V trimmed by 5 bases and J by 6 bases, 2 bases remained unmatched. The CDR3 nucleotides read TGTGCCAGCTCAGGACAGGGTTATGAAAAACTGTTTTTT. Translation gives CASSGQGYEKLFF.

The CDR3 DNA reads TGCGCCAGCAGCCAAACGACAGGGGAAATGGGAAACACCATATATTTT. It translates to CASSQTTGEMGNTIYF. The chain joins TRBV5-1 to TRBJ1-3; TRBD1 agrees at 8 bases. This CDR3 is 16 amino acids long. Germline V gene sequence: CDR1 SGHRS, CDR2 YFSETQ. Losses at the gene ends were 4 bases for V and 4 bases for J; bases not matched to a gene: 10.

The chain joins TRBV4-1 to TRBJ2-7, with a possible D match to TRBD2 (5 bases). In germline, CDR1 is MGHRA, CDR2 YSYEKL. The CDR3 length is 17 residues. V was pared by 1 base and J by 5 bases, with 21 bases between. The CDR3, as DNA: TGCGCCAGCAGCCAAGTTACGACCGGGGTTGTGAGCAACGAGCAGTACTTC. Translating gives CASSQVTTGVVSNEQYF.

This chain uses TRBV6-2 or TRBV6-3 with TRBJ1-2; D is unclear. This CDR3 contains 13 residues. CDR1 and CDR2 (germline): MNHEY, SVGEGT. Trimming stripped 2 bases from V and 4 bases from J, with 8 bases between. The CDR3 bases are TGTGCCAGCAGTTACGGAGACTCCTATGGCTACACCTTC. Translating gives CASSYGDSYGYTF.

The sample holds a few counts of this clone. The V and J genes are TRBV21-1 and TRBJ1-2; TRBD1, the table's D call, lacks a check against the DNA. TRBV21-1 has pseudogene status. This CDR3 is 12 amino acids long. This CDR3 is CASNNTGDGYTF. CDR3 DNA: TGTGCCAGCAACAATACAGGGGATGGCTACACCTTC.

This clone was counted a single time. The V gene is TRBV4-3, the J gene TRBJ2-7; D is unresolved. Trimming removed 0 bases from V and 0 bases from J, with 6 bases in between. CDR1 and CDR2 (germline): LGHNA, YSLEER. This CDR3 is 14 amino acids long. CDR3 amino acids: CASSQESGSYEQYF. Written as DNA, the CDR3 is TGCGCCAGCAGCCAAGAGTCGGGCTCCTACGAGCAGTACTTC.

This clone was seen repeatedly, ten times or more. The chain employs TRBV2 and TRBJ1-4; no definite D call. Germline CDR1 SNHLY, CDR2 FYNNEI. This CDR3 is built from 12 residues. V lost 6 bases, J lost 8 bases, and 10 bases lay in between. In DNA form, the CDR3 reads TGTGCCAGCAGGTTTTTGAGAGAAAAACTGTTTTTT. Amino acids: CASRFLREKLFF.

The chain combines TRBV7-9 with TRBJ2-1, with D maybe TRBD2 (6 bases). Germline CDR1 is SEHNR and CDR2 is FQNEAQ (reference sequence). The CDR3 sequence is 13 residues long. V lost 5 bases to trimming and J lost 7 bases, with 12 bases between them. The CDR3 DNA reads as TGTGCCAGCAGCCGACTGGCGGGGAATGAGCAGTTCTTC. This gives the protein CASSRLAGNEQFF.

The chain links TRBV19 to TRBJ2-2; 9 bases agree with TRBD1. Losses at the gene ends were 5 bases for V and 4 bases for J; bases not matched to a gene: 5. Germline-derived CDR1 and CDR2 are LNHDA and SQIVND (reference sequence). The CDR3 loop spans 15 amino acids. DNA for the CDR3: TGTGCCAGTAGTCCCCGGACAGGGGCCACCGGGGAGCTGTTTTTT. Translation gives CASSPRTGATGELFF.

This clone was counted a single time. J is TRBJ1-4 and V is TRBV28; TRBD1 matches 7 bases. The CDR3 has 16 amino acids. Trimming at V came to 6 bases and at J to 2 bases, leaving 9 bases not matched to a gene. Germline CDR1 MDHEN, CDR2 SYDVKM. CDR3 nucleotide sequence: TGTGCCAGCAGGACAGGGAGGCTTCCCACTAATGAAAAACTGTTTTTT. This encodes CASRTGRLPTNEKLFF.

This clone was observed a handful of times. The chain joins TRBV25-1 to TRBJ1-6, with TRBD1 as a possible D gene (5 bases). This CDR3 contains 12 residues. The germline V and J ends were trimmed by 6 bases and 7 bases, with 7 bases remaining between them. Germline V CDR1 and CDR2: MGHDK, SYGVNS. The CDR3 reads CASRNRNSPLHF. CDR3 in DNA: TGTGCCAGCAGAAACAGGAATTCACCCCTCCACTTT.

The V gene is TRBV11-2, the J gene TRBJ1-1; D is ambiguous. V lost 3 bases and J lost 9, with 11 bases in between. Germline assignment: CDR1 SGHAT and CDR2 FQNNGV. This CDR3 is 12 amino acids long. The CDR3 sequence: CASSFSEGKAFF. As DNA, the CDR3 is TGTGCCAGCAGCTTCTCAGAGGGCAAAGCTTTCTTT.

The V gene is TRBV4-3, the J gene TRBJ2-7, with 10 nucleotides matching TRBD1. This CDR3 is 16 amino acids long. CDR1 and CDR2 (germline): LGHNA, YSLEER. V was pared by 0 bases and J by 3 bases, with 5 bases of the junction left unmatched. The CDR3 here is CASSQDSGTGVYEQYF. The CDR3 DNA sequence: TGCGCCAGCAGCCAAGATTCCGGGACAGGGGTCTACGAGCAGTACTTC.

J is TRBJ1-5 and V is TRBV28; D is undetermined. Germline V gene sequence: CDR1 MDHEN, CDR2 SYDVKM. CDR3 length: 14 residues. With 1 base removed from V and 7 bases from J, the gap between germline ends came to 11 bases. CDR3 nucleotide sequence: TGTGCCAGCAGTTTATTAGCCCCTAGCCAGCCCCAGCATTTT. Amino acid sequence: CASSLLAPSQPQHF. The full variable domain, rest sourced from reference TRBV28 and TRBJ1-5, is DVKVTQSSRYLVKRTGEKVFLECVQDMDHENMFWYRQDPGLGLRLIYFSYDVKMKEKGDIPEGYSVSREKKERFSLILESASTNQTSMYLCASSLLAPSQPQHFGDGTRLSIL.

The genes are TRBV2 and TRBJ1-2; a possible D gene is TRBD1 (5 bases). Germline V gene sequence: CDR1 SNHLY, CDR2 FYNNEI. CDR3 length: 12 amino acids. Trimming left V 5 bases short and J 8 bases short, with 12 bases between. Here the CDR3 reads CASSQTAVGYTF. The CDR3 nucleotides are TGTGCCAGCAGTCAGACAGCCGTGGGCTACACCTTC. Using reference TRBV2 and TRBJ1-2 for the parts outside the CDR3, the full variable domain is EPEVTQTPSHQVTQMGQEVILRCVPISNHLYFYWYRQILGQKVEFLVSFYNNEISEKSEIFDDQFSVERPDGSNFTLKIRSTKLEDSAMYFCASSQTAVGYTFGSGTRLTVV.

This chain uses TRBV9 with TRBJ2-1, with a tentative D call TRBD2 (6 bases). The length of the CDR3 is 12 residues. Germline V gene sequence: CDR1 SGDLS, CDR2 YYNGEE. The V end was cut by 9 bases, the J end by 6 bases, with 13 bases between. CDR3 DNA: TGTGCCACCGGAGGGCCTGGCAATGAGCAGTTCTTC. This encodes CATGGPGNEQFF.

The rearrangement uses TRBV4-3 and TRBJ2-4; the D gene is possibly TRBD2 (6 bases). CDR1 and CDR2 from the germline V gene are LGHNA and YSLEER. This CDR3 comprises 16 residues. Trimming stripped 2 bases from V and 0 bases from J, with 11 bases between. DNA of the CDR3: TGCGCCAGCAGCCAACGCCCGGGACTAGCCAAAAACATTCAGTACTTC. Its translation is CASSQRPGLAKNIQYF.